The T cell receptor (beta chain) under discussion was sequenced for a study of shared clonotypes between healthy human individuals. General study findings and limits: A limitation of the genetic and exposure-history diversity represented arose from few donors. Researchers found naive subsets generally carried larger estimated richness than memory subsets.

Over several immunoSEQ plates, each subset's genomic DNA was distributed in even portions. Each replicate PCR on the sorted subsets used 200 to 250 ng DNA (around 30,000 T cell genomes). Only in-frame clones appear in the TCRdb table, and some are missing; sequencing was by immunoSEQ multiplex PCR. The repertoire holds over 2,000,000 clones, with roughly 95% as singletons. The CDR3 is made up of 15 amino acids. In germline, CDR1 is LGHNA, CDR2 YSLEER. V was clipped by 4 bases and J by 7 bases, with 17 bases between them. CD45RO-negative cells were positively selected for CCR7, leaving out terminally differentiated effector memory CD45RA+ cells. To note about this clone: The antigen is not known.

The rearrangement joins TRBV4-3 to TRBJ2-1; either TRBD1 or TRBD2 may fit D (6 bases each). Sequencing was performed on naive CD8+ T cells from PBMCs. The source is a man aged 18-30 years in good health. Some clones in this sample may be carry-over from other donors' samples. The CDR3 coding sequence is TGCGCCAGCAGCCTCTCGTGGGGGGCAGCTAATGAGCAGTTCTTC. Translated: CASSLSWGAANEQFF.